These 2 T cell receptor beta chains were sequenced from one sample in a study of response to subunit inactivated influenza vaccine. Using its own MiXCR run on the RT-PCR reads, TCRdb lists one record per CDR3 protein. This table holds more than 550,000 distinct CDR3 sequences, 11% found once. These same data were also listed under a study on T cells expressing NK-cell markers. In that study: Making the TCR beta cDNA relied on 5'RACE template switching with UMIs.

The sample in question was PBMCs from blood, obtained on the day of vaccination. The receptors were gathered from a man in his fifties or sixties who received an inactivated influenza vaccine.

The chain has TRBV27 and TRBJ2-2; D is possibly TRBD1 (5 bases). The CDR3 loop spans 16 amino acids. CDR1 and CDR2 (germline): MNHEY, SMNVEV (reference sequence). V was cut by 4 bases and J by 2 bases, with 14 bases left in between. The CDR3 loop is CASSSLDRINTGELFF. Here the CDR3 DNA reads TGTGCCAGCAGTTCTCTCGACAGAATAAACACCGGGGAGCTGTTTTTT.

This clonotype was counted a few times. This chain connects TRBV20-1 to TRBJ2-1; 8 bases are shared with TRBD1. The V gene end was trimmed by 5 bases and the J gene end by 8 bases; junction bases not matched to a gene: 14. The CDR3 loop spans 15 amino acids. CDR1 and CDR2 from the germline V gene are DFQATT and SNEGSKA (reference sequence). CDR3 bases: TGCAGTGCTCCCCGGCCGGACAGGGCCAGCGATGAGCAGTTCTTC. Translation: CSAPRPDRASDEQFF.